Each of the 12 T cell receptor beta chains below was sequenced from the same sample in a study of T-cell reconstitution after alpha-beta-depleted transplantation in children. Unique molecular identifiers featured in how the TCRbeta library was prepared. TCRdb called the PCR reads again in MiXCR, with one record for every CDR3 protein. This table has around 480,000 distinct CDR3 sequences, about 31% appearing once. The source was PBMCs from the stem cell graft donor, collected from the stem cell graft. These receptors were collected from a human donor who donated a stem cell graft to a child with aplastic anemia.

This clonotype has a handful of counts. This chain links TRBV29-1 with TRBJ2-1; D may match TRBD1 or TRBD2 (5 bases each). The CDR3 loop spans 13 amino acids. Germline V gene data show CDR1 as SQVTM and CDR2 as ANQGSEA. The germline V and J ends were trimmed by 5 bases and 3 bases, with 11 bases remaining between them. The CDR3 region has the DNA TGCAGCGTTCCCGGGACCTACTACAATGAGCAGTTCTTC. This translates into CSVPGTYYNEQFF.

For the CDR3, the DNA is TGCGCCAGCAGCGTTGGTACTAGCGGGGAGAAGCAGTTCTTC. Its translation is CASSVGTSGEKQFF. The chain combines TRBV5-1 with TRBJ2-1; 10 bases match TRBD2. The CDR3 covers 14 residues. The germline V gene has CDR1 SGHRS and CDR2 YFSETQ. The V gene end was trimmed by 4 bases and the J gene end by 11 bases; junction bases not matched to a gene: 9.

This clonotype appeared a few times. This rearrangement joins TRBV9 to TRBJ2-7; TRBD1 is a possible D gene (6 bases). V shed 0 bases and J shed 6 bases, with 10 bases lying between them. Per the germline V gene, CDR1 is SGDLS and CDR2 is YYNGEE. The CDR3 consists of 13 residues. CDR3 sequence: CASSVGQAGEQYF. As DNA, the CDR3 is TGTGCCAGCAGCGTAGGACAGGCGGGCGAGCAGTACTTC.

V is TRBV7-2 and J is TRBJ2-7; TRBD2 might be the D (5 bases). V lost 5 bases to trimming and J lost 0 bases, with 8 bases between them. CDR1 and CDR2 from the germline V gene are SGHTA and FQGNSA. The CDR3 loop spans 13 amino acids. DNA of the CDR3: TGTGCCAGCAGCACACGGGACTCCTACGAGCAGTACTTC. This codes for CASSTRDSYEQYF.

This clonotype appeared a few times. The chain is built from TRBV20-1 and TRBJ2-1, with D unresolved. V was trimmed by 7 bases and J by 7 bases, leaving 8 bases between them. Germline-derived CDR1 and CDR2 are DFQATT and SNEGSKA (reference sequence). CDR3 length: 10 residues. The CDR3 is CSGLRNEQFF. In nucleotides, the CDR3 is TGCAGTGGGTTGAGGAATGAGCAGTTCTTC.

The chain is built from TRBV20-1 and TRBJ2-1; 9 bases fit TRBD1. Trimming cost V 1 base and J 7 bases; bases outside gene matches: 8. This CDR3 comprises 15 residues. Per the germline V gene, CDR1 is DFQATT and CDR2 is SNEGSKA (reference sequence). The DNA of the CDR3 is TGCAGTGCTAGAGCCGGGACAGGGCAGGGTAATGAGCAGTTCTTC. Translation gives CSARAGTGQGNEQFF.

The chain is built from TRBV7-2 and TRBJ2-3; 7 bases line up with TRBD2. Germline V gene lookup returns CDR1 SGHTA and CDR2 FQGNSA. There are 16 residues in the CDR3. With V trimmed by 5 bases and J by 3 bases, 11 bases remained unmatched. The CDR3 is CASSAPPGLSTDTQYF. CDR3 sequence (DNA): TGTGCCAGCAGCGCCCCGCCGGGACTATCGACAGATACGCAGTATTTT.

This rearrangement joins TRBV7-2 to TRBJ1-3; D might be TRBD1 (6 bases). CDR1 and CDR2 (germline): SGHTA, FQGNSA. V gave up 3 bases and J gave up 3 bases, with 12 bases separating them. The CDR3 contains 15 residues. This CDR3 is CASSLGRGGGNTIYF. CDR3 coding DNA: TGTGCCAGCAGCTTGGGCAGGGGCGGTGGAAACACCATATATTTT.

The chain couples TRBV4-2 to TRBJ2-7; no clear D. Germline V gene sequence: CDR1 LGHNA, CDR2 YNFKEQ. With 4 bases removed from V and 2 bases from J, the gap between germline ends came to 15 bases. The CDR3 loop spans 15 amino acids. CDR3 in amino acids: CASSPRAGTPYEQYF. CDR3 coding DNA: TGTGCCAGCAGCCCTCGGGCTGGCACCCCCTACGAGCAGTACTTC.

In this sample, this clonotype turned up a few times. The rearrangement uses TRBV7-8 and TRBJ1-3; 7 bases align to TRBD1. This CDR3 contains 16 residues. Germline trimming cut 5 bases from V and 1 base from J; bases unmatched to any gene: 8. Germline loops: CDR1 SGHVS, CDR2 FQNEAQ. The CDR3 DNA is TGTGCCAGCAGCGACCGAGGGGGCCAGTCTGGAAACACCATATATTTT. It encodes CASSDRGGQSGNTIYF.

This clonotype was observed a few times. The V and J genes are TRBV29-1 and TRBJ1-2, with TRBD1 matching over 8 bases. With V trimmed by 4 bases and J by 2 bases, 6 bases remained unmatched. The CDR3 covers 14 residues. The germline V gene has CDR1 SQVTM and CDR2 ANQGSEA. This CDR3 reads CSVVGSGGNYGYTF. DNA for the CDR3: TGCAGCGTTGTTGGATCAGGGGGCAACTATGGCTACACCTTC.

The genes are TRBV9 and TRBJ2-5; 8 positions match TRBD2. The CDR3 spans 15 residues. The V gene end was trimmed by 2 bases and the J gene end by 5 bases; junction bases not matched to a gene: 8. CDR1 SGDLS and CDR2 YYNGEE come from the germline V gene. CDR3 loop: CASSVAGGVRETQYF. CDR3 in DNA: TGTGCCAGCAGCGTCGCGGGAGGAGTTAGGGAGACCCAGTACTTC.